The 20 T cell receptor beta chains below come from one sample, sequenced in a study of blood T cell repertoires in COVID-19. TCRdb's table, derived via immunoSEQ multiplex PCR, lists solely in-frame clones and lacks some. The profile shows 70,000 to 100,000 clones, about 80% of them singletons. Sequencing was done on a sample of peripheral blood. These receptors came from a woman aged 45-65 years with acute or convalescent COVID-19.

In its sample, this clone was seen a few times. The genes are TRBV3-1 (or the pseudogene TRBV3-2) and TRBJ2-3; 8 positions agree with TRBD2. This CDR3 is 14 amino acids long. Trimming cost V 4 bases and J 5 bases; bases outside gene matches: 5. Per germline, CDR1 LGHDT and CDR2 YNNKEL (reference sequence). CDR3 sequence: CASSPGTRRDTQYF. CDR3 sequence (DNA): TGTGCCAGCAGCCCCGGGACTAGGAGAGATACGCAGTATTTT.

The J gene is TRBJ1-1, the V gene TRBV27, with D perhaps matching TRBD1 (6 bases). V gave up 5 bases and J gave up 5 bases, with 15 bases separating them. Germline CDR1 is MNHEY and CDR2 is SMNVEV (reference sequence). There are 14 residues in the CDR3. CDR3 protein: CASSPDSWGTEAFF. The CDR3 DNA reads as TGTGCCAGCAGTCCGGACAGCTGGGGAACTGAAGCTTTCTTT.

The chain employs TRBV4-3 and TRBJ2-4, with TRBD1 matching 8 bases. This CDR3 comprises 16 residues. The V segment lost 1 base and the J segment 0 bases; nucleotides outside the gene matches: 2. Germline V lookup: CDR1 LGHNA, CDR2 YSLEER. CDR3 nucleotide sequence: TGCGCCAGCAGCCAAGGGGGACAGGTAGCCAAAAACATTCAGTACTTC. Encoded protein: CASSQGGQVAKNIQYF.

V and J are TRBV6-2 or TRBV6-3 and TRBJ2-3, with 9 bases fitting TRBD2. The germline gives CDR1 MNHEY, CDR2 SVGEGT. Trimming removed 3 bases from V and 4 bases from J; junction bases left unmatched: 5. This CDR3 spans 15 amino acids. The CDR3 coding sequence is TGTGCCAGCAGTTATGGCCTAGCGGGGCCAGATACGCAGTATTTT. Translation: CASSYGLAGPDTQYF.

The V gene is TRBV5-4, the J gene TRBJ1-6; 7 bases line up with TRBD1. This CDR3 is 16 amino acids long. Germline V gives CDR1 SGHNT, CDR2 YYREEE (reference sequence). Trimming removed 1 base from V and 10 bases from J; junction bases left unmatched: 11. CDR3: CASSLPPGTEGSPLHF. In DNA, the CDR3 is TGTGCCAGCAGCTTGCCGCCGGGGACAGAAGGGTCACCCCTCCACTTT. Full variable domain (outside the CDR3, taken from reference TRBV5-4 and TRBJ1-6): ETGVTQSPTHLIKTRGQQVTLRCSSQSGHNTVSWYQQALGQGPQFIFQYYREEENGRGNFPPRFSGLQFPNYSSELNVNALELDDSALYLCASSLPPGTEGSPLHFGNGTRLTVT.

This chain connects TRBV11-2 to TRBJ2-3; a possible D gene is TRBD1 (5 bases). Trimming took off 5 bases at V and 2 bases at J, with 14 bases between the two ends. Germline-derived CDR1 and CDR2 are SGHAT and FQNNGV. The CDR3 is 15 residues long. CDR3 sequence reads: CASSPEGDPTDTQYF. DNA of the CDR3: TGTGCCAGCAGCCCCGAAGGGGATCCCACAGATACGCAGTATTTT.

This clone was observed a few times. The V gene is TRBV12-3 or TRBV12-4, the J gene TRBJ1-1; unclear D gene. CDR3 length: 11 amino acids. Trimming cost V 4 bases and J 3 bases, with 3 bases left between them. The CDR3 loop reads CASSSYTEAFF. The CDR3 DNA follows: TGTGCCAGCAGTTCCTACACTGAAGCTTTCTTT.

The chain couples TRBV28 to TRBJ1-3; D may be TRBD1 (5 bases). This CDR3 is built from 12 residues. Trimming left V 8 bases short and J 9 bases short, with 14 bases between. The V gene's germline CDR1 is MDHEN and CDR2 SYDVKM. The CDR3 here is CASHGQAGTIYF. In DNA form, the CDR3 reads TGTGCCAGCCACGGACAAGCGGGCACCATATATTTT. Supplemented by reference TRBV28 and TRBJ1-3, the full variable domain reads DVKVTQSSRYLVKRTGEKVFLECVQDMDHENMFWYRQDPGLGLRLIYFSYDVKMKEKGDIPEGYSVSREKKERFSLILESASTNQTSMYLCASHGQAGTIYFGEGSWLTVV.

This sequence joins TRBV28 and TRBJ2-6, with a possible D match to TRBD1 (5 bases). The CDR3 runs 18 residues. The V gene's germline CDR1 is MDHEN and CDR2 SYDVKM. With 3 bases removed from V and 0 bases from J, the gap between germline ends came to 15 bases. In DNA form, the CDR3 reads TGTGCCAGCAGTTTCTACAGGACATCAAGCTCTGGGGCCAACGTCCTGACTTTC. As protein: CASSFYRTSSSGANVLTF.

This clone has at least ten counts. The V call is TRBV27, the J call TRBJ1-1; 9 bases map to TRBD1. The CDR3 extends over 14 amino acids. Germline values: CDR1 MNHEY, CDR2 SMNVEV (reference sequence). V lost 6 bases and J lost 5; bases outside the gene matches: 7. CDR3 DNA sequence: TGTGCCAGCAGCCCCTACAGGGGGCGAACTGAAGCTTTCTTT. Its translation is CASSPYRGRTEAFF.

Here the CDR3 reads CASSQGPGDSYGYTF. For the CDR3, the DNA is TGTGCCAGCAGCCAAGGGCCTGGGGACTCATATGGCTACACCTTC. The chain combines TRBV3-1 (or the pseudogene TRBV3-2) with TRBJ1-2; maybe TRBD1 (5 bases). This CDR3 region has 15 residues. Deletions cut 1 base from V and 5 bases from J, with 14 bases between. CDR1 is LGHDT, CDR2 YNNKEL, per germline (reference sequence).

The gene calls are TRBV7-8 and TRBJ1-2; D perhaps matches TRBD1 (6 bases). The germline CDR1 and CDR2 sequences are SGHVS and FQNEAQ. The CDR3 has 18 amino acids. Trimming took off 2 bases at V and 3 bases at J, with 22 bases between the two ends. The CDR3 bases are TGTGCCAGCAGCTTATATGGGGGCATCTCGGACAGTTACTATGGCTACACCTTC. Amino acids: CASSLYGGISDSYYGYTF.

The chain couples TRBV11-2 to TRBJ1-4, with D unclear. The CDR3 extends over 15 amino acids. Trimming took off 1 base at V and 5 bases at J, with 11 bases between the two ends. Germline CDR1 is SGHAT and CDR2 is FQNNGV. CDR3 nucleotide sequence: TGTGCCAGCAGCTTAGGTTCGGGGAACAATGAAAAACTGTTTTTT. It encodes CASSLGSGNNEKLFF.

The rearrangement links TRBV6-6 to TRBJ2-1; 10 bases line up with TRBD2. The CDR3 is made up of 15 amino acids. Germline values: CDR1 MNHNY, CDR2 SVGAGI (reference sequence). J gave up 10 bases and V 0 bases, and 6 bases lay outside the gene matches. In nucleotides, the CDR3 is TGTGCCAGCAGTTACTCCAGCGGGGGGGGATGGGAGCAGTTCTTC. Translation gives CASSYSSGGGWEQFF.

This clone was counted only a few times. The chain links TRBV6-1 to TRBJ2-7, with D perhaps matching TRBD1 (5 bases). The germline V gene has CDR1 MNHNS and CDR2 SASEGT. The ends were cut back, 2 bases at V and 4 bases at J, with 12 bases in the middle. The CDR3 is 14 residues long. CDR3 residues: CASSEPGHVYEQYF. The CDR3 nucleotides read TGTGCCAGCAGTGAACCCGGACACGTTTACGAGCAGTACTTC.

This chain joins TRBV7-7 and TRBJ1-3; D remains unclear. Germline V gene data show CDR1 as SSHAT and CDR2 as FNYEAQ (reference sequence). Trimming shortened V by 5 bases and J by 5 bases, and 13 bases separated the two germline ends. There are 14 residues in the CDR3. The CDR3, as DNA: TGTGCCAGCAGCCCAGGCACGGGGAGAAACACCATATATTTT. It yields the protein CASSPGTGRNTIYF.

This CDR3 is CASSQDDRGIERTGELFF. The DNA for the CDR3 is TGTGCCAGCAGCCAAGATGACAGGGGGATAGAACGCACCGGGGAGCTGTTTTTT. The chain employs TRBV4-2 and TRBJ2-2; 9 nucleotides agree with TRBD1. CDR3 length: 18 residues. The germline V gene has CDR1 LGHNA and CDR2 YNFKEQ. Trimming cost V 0 bases and J 4 bases; bases outside gene matches: 9.

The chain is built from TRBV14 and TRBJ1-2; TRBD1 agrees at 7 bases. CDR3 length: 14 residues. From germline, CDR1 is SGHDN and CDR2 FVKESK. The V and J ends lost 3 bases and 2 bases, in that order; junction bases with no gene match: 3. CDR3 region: CASSQTGTNYGYTF. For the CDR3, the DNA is TGTGCCAGCAGCCAGACAGGGACCAACTATGGCTACACCTTC.

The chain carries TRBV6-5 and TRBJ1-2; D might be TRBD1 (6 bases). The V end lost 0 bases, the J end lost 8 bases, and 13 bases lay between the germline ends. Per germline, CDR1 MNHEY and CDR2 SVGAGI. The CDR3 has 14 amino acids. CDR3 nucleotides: TGTGCCAGCAGTTACTCGGGGGCGCAAAGAGGCTACACCTTC. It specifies CASSYSGAQRGYTF.

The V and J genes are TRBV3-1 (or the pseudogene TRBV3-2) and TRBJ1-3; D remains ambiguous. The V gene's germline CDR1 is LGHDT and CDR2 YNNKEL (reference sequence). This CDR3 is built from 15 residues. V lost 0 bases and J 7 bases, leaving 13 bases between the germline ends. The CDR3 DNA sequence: TGTGCCAGCAGCCAAGACGTCGGGGTAACGAACACCATATATTTT. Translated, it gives CASSQDVGVTNTIYF.